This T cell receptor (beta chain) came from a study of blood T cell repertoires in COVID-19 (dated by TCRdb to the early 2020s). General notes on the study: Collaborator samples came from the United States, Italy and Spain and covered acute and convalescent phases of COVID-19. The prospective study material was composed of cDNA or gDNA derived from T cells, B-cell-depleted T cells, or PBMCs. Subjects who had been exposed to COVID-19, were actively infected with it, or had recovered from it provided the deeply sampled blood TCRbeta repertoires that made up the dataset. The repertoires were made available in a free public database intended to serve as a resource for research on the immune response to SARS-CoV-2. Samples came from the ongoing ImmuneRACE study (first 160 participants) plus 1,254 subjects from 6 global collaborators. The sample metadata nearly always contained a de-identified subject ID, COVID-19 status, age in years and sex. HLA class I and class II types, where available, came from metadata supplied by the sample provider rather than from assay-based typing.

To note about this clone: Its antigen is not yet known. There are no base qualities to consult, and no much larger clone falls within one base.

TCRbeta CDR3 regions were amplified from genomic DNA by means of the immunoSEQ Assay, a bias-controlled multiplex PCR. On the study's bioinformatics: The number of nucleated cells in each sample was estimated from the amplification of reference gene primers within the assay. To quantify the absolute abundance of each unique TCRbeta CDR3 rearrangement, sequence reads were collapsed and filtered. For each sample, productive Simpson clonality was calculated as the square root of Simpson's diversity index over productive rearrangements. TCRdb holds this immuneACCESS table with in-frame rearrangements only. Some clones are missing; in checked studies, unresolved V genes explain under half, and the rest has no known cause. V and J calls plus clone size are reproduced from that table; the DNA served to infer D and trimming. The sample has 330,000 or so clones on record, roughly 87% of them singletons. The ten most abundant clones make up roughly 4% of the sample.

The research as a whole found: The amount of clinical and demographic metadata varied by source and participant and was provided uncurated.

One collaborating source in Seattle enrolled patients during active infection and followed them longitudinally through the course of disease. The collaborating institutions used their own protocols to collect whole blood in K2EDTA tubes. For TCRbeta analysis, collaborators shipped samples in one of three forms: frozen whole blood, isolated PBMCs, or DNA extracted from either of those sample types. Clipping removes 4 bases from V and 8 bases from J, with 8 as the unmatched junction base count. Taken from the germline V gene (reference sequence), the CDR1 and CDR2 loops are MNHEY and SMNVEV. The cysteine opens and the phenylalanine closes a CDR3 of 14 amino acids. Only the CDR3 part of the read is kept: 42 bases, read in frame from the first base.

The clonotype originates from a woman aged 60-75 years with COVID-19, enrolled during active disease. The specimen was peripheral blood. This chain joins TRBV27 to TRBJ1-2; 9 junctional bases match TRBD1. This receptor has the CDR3 CASSWVGQGYGYTF. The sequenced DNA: TGTGCCAGCAGTTGGGTGGGACAGGGTTACGGCTACACCTTC.